The next 4 T cell receptor beta chains were all read from a single sample in a study of control samples from healthy donors and cancer patients (dated by TCRdb to 2020 to 2022). Libraries were built with the immunoSEQ multiplex PCR assay. The table comes from immuneACCESS by way of TCRdb, which keeps in-frame sequences with V and J called. Part of the clones is missing from these tables; in studies checked, under half for an unresolved V gene and the rest for unknown reasons. Here the sample has about 80,000 clones; roughly 84% occur a single time. The ten largest clones take up 11% of the sample. What was sequenced was PBMCs. These receptors all come from a man between 60 and 75 years old with head and neck cancer.

The chain uses TRBV6-5 and TRBJ2-7, with 9 bases identical to TRBD1. Germline loops: CDR1 MNHEY, CDR2 SVGAGI. The CDR3 is made up of 14 amino acids. With V trimmed by 6 bases and J by 3 bases, 6 bases remained unmatched. The CDR3 loop reads CASRSLTGGYEQYF. DNA for the CDR3: TGTGCCAGCAGGAGCCTGACAGGGGGCTACGAGCAGTACTTC.

A few counts support this clone. The chain carries TRBV2 and TRBJ2-7, with 7 positions matching TRBD2. The CDR3 is 14 amino acids. Per the germline V gene, CDR1 is SNHLY and CDR2 is FYNNEI. CDR3 DNA: TGTGCAAGTCGGCGCCTAGCGGACTCCTCGGAGCAGTACTTC. Protein sequence: CASRRLADSSEQYF.

The rearrangement joins TRBV10-3 to TRBJ2-2; D remains ambiguous. V dropped 4 bases and J dropped 6 bases, with 9 bases sitting between them. In germline, CDR1 is ENHRY, CDR2 SYGVKD. The CDR3 has 13 amino acids. In DNA form, the CDR3 reads TGTGCCATCAGTGCCTACAGTCCCGGGGAGCTGTTTTTT. It is translated as CAISAYSPGELFF.

J is TRBJ1-2 and V is TRBV28, with D possibly matching TRBD1 (6 bases). Germline lookup yields CDR1 MDHEN and CDR2 SYDVKM. This CDR3 contains 13 residues. The ends were cut back, 5 bases at V and 4 bases at J, with 11 bases in the middle. The CDR3 DNA is TGTGCCAGCAGTCAACAGGGTCTCTATGGCTACACCTTC. This codes for CASSQQGLYGYTF.